The 29 T cell receptor beta chains listed next were all sequenced from one sample in a study of beta chain features in type 1 diabetes. Study-wide results and limits: Moderately but significantly shorter TCRB CDR3s were found in Type 1 diabetes patients in all four CD4+ subsets.

Reverse transcribing all isolated RNA meant expressed TCRB transcripts were sequenced. The method was immunoSEQ multiplex PCR; TCRdb's version includes in-frame clones alone and lacks a portion of them. The sample lists about 740,000 clones; 13% were seen once. These receptors have no identified antigens. Sample: naive CD4+ T cells from blood. These receptors originate from a man younger than 30 with type 1 diabetes.

This clone turned up a few times. The gene calls are TRBV11-2 and TRBJ1-6, with a weak D call TRBD1 (6 bases). V lost 2 bases and J lost 9, with 14 bases in between. Germline-derived CDR1 and CDR2 are SGHAT and FQNNGV. This CDR3 spans 15 amino acids. The DNA of the CDR3 is TGTGCCAGCAGCTTACACGATAGGGGGGGTTCACCCCTCCACTTT. Its protein is CASSLHDRGGSPLHF.

The chain is built from TRBV5-1 and TRBJ2-1; D is unresolved. CDR1 SGHRS and CDR2 YFSETQ come from the germline V gene. The V gene lost 4 bases and the J gene lost 0 bases, with 11 bases spanning the gap. This CDR3 spans 15 amino acids. In nucleotides, the CDR3 is TGCGCCAGCAGCATTAGCCGAGGCTCCTACAATGAGCAGTTCTTC. Its protein product is CASSISRGSYNEQFF.

This clone was found a few times. The V gene is TRBV4-1, the J gene TRBJ1-2; maybe TRBD1 (5 bases). Trimming left V 4 bases short and J 2 bases short, with 14 bases between. Germline V lookup: CDR1 MGHRA, CDR2 YSYEKL. CDR3 size: 15 residues. CDR3 sequence (DNA): TGCGCCAGCAGCCCCGAGAGGGGAGGGAACTATGGCTACACCTTC. Protein: CASSPERGGNYGYTF.

A few counts support this clone. The chain is built from TRBV10-3 and TRBJ2-1; possibly TRBD2 for D (5 bases). The CDR3 runs 16 residues. V gave up 6 bases and J gave up 0 bases, with 15 bases separating them. From germline, CDR1 is ENHRY and CDR2 SYGVKD. CDR3 protein: CAISILTGSSYNEQFF. CDR3 bases: TGTGCCATCAGCATCCTCACTGGGAGCTCCTACAATGAGCAGTTCTTC.

In its sample, this clone was seen a few times. The chain joins TRBV6-4 to TRBJ1-4; D ambiguous. Trimming cost V 3 bases and J 10 bases, with 12 bases left between them. Germline loops: CDR1 MRHNA, CDR2 SNTAGT. This CDR3 has 13 residues. CDR3 sequence (DNA): TGTGCCAGCAGTGAAGTCCGAGCTGGAAAACTGTTTTTT. This sequence encodes CASSEVRAGKLFF.

The rearrangement links TRBV30 to TRBJ1-4; D is unresolved. V lost 0 bases and J lost 5, with 13 bases in between. Germline CDR1 and CDR2: GTSNPN and SVGIG (reference sequence). The CDR3 loop spans 15 amino acids. CDR3 sequence reads: CAWSVGLVQNEKLFF. The DNA for the CDR3 is TGTGCCTGGAGTGTAGGGTTGGTCCAAAATGAAAAACTGTTTTTT.

V gene TRBV2 combines with J gene TRBJ1-2; no reliable D call. CDR1 and CDR2 (germline): SNHLY, FYNNEI. Trimming cost V 1 base and J 8 bases, with 11 bases left between them. There are 13 residues in the CDR3. The CDR3 DNA is TGTGCCAGCAGTGAAGGGGAGATATGGGGCTACACCTTC. Translation gives CASSEGEIWGYTF.

As to this clone: An end of the junction differs from the germline gene, which may be a read error. V gene TRBV2 combines with J gene TRBJ2-7, with TRBD1 identical over 8 bases. CDR1 SNHLY and CDR2 FYNNEI come from the germline V gene. This CDR3 spans 13 amino acids. For the CDR3, the DNA is TGTGCCAGCAGTTACACTTTTGAGGACAGGGTAAACTTC. This sequence encodes CASSYTFEDRVNF. The full variable domain, rest sourced from reference TRBV2 and TRBJ2-7, is EPEVTQTPSHQVTQMGQEVILRCVPISNHLYFYWYRQILGQKVEFLVSFYNNEISEKSEIFDDQFSVERPDGSNFTLKIRSTKLEDSAMYFCASSYTFEDRVNFGPGTRLTVT.

This clone appeared a few times. The chain couples TRBV7-2 to TRBJ2-7; 10 bases are a match to TRBD2. CDR1 SGHTA and CDR2 FQGNSA come from the germline V gene. V lost 0 bases to trimming and J lost 0 bases; unmatched junction nucleotides: 5. The CDR3 extends over 17 amino acids. DNA for the CDR3: TGTGCCAGCAGCTTAGCTAGCGGGGGGTCCTCCTCCTACGAGCAGTACTTC. Its translation: CASSLASGGSSSYEQYF.

V usage is TRBV6-5 and J usage is TRBJ1-6, with D possibly TRBD1 on 5 matching bases. The V end was cut by 6 bases, the J end by 7 bases, with 10 bases between. This CDR3 contains 13 residues. CDR1 and CDR2 from the germline V gene are MNHEY and SVGAGI. The CDR3 sequence is CASSARDNSPLHF. The CDR3, as DNA: TGTGCCAGCAGCGCCCGGGACAATTCACCCCTCCACTTT.

For the CDR3, the DNA is TGTGCCAGCAAACTTCTCGGGACTGAAGCTTTCTTT. Residues: CASKLLGTEAFF. This chain links TRBV2 with TRBJ1-1; D remains ambiguous. Deletions cut 7 bases from V and 5 bases from J, with 11 bases between. The germline V gene has CDR1 SNHLY and CDR2 FYNNEI. This CDR3 has 12 residues.

Worth noting for this clone: One end of the junction does not line up with germline, which may come from a read error. This chain uses TRBV18 with TRBJ1-1; D may be TRBD1 (5 bases). The CDR3 is 13 residues long. Germline assignment: CDR1 KGHSH and CDR2 LQKENI. The CDR3 here is CASSPIPNLRGPF. For the CDR3, the DNA is TGTGCCAGCTCACCAATCCCTAATCTCCGGGGACCATTT.

This clone showed up just a few times. The chain employs TRBV7-8 and TRBJ2-7; D remains ambiguous. CDR1 and CDR2 (germline): SGHVS, FQNEAQ. V was clipped by 5 bases and J by 6 bases, with 11 bases between them. There are 12 residues in the CDR3. The CDR3 DNA is TGTGCCAGCAGCCCCGTCGTTGGCGAGCAGTACTTC. Translation: CASSPVVGEQYF.

This sequence joins TRBV28 and TRBJ2-5; TRBD2 aligns across 11 bases. Trimming took 4 bases from V and 4 from J; bases not matched to a gene: 2. Per the germline V gene, CDR1 is MDHEN and CDR2 is SYDVKM. CDR3 length equals 14 residues. The CDR3 is CASSSGLAVETQYF. In nucleotides, the CDR3 is TGTGCCAGCAGTTCGGGACTAGCGGTAGAGACCCAGTACTTC.

This chain uses TRBV7-2 with TRBJ2-2; D possibly corresponds to TRBD1 (6 bases). V was clipped by 5 bases and J by 4 bases, with 20 bases between them. This CDR3 spans 17 amino acids. The germline CDR1 and CDR2 sequences are SGHTA and FQGNSA. CDR3 in DNA: TGTGCCAGCAGCATCACCTCCCAGGGGTGGGGCACCGGGGAGCTGTTTTTT. Protein product: CASSITSQGWGTGELFF.

This CDR3 reads CASSTQDSRTQYF. The CDR3 nucleotides are TGTGCCAGCTCAACTCAGGACAGTCGTACGCAGTATTTT. The chain couples TRBV18 to TRBJ2-3; D may be TRBD1 (6 bases). This CDR3 comprises 13 residues. V lost 5 bases to trimming and J lost 8 bases, with 14 bases between them. CDR1 KGHSH and CDR2 LQKENI come from the germline V gene.

V usage is TRBV7-2 and J usage is TRBJ1-5; 7 bases agree with TRBD1. CDR3 size: 14 residues. Per the germline V gene, CDR1 is SGHTA and CDR2 is FQGNSA. V lost 5 bases, J lost 7 bases, and 8 bases stayed unmatched. DNA for the CDR3: TGTGCCAGCAGCGCGACAGGGTCGGGGCAGCCCCAGCATTTT. Translation: CASSATGSGQPQHF.

The chain employs TRBV7-2 and TRBJ1-4; the D is unclear. V was pared by 5 bases and J by 7 bases, with 11 bases between. The CDR3 consists of 13 residues. The germline CDR1 and CDR2 sequences are SGHTA and FQGNSA. The CDR3 region is CASSQRAREKLFF. The CDR3 DNA follows: TGTGCCAGCAGCCAAAGAGCTCGTGAAAAACTGTTTTTT.

This chain joins TRBV18 and TRBJ1-6; D ambiguous. V lost 1 base, J lost 7 bases, and 11 bases lay in between. CDR1 is KGHSH and CDR2 is LQKENI in the germline V gene. The CDR3 is 15 amino acids. The CDR3 region is CASSPQDEGNSPLHF. The CDR3 DNA reads as TGTGCCAGCTCACCACAGGACGAGGGCAATTCACCCCTCCACTTT.

V gene TRBV7-9 combines with J gene TRBJ1-1; D unresolved. CDR3 length: 13 residues. The V gene lost 6 bases and the J gene lost 0 bases, with 8 bases spanning the gap. CDR1 and CDR2 (germline): SEHNR, FQNEAQ (reference sequence). The DNA for the CDR3 is TGTGCCAGCAGACTCAGAATGAACACTGAAGCTTTCTTT. This gives the protein CASRLRMNTEAFF.

The CDR3 protein is CAWSVSRQGTDTGELFF. CDR3 in DNA: TGTGCCTGGAGTGTCTCCCGACAGGGTACGGACACCGGGGAGCTGTTTTTT. This rearrangement joins TRBV30 to TRBJ2-2; 7 positions agree with TRBD1. Germline V CDR1 and CDR2: GTSNPN, SVGIG (reference sequence). This CDR3 comprises 17 residues. V dropped 0 bases and J dropped 3; count of bases not matched to a gene: 10.

The chain combines TRBV4-2 with TRBJ1-3; 7 bases map to TRBD1. CDR3 length: 15 residues. The ends lost 3 bases at V and 1 base at J; junction bases unmatched: 3. Germline CDR1 LGHNA, CDR2 YNFKEQ. CDR3 DNA: TGTGCCAGCAGCCAGGCGGACAGGTCTGGAAACACCATATATTTT. Protein sequence: CASSQADRSGNTIYF.

This clone turned up a few times. The rearrangement joins TRBV30 to TRBJ1-4; D gene ambiguous. CDR3 length: 12 amino acids. Looked up from germline, CDR1 is GTSNPN and CDR2 is SVGIG (reference sequence). Deletions cut 8 bases from V and 11 bases from J, with 18 bases between. The CDR3 sequence: CARGSLTDKLFF. CDR3 nucleotide sequence: TGTGCCCGAGGAAGTTTGACGGACAAACTGTTTTTT.

V and J are TRBV5-6 and TRBJ1-4; no clear D gene. There are 15 residues in the CDR3. In germline, CDR1 is SGHDT, CDR2 YYEEEE. Trimming pared 4 bases from V and 7 bases from J, leaving 17 bases between. CDR3 in amino acids: CASSPRHDLGEKLFF. Here the CDR3 DNA reads TGTGCCAGCAGCCCTCGACATGACTTAGGTGAAAAACTGTTTTTT.

This clone showed up just a few times. This chain joins TRBV30 and TRBJ1-2; D unclear. Trimming stripped 5 bases from V and 4 bases from J, with 20 bases between. Germline V gene data show CDR1 as GTSNPN and CDR2 as SVGIG (reference sequence). The CDR3 extends over 15 amino acids. The CDR3: CAWAMRPIPAYGYTF. CDR3 DNA sequence: TGTGCCTGGGCTATGCGACCGATCCCTGCCTATGGCTACACCTTC.

In its sample, this clone was seen a few times. The V gene is TRBV14, the J gene TRBJ1-1; possible D gene TRBD1, 6 bases. The V gene's germline CDR1 is SGHDN and CDR2 FVKESK. This CDR3 spans 14 amino acids. V was cut by 3 bases and J by 5 bases, with 13 bases left in between. This CDR3 is CASSHRGRWTEAFF. The CDR3 nucleotides read TGTGCCAGCAGCCACAGGGGAAGATGGACTGAAGCTTTCTTT.

The genes are TRBV11-2 and TRBJ2-7; D may match TRBD1 or TRBD2 (6 bases each). The CDR3 is made up of 15 amino acids. Germline-derived CDR1 and CDR2 are SGHAT and FQNNGV. The V end was cut by 0 bases, the J end by 0 bases, with 9 bases between. CDR3 sequence: CASSLEGGISYEQYF. Written as DNA, the CDR3 is TGTGCCAGCAGCTTAGAAGGGGGGATCTCCTACGAGCAGTACTTC.

The J gene is TRBJ2-1, the V gene TRBV6-1; D gene uncertain. V dropped 0 bases and J dropped 3 bases, with 9 bases sitting between them. The CDR3 loop spans 15 amino acids. Germline V gives CDR1 MNHNS, CDR2 SASEGT. The chain's CDR3 is CASSEALGSYNEQFF. The CDR3 coding sequence is TGTGCCAGCAGTGAAGCCTTGGGTAGCTACAATGAGCAGTTCTTC.

There are a few counts of this clone. The chain recombines TRBV2 with TRBJ2-5, with a possible D match to TRBD1 (6 bases). V dropped 4 bases and J dropped 2 bases, with 8 bases sitting between them. Germline loops: CDR1 SNHLY, CDR2 FYNNEI. This CDR3 contains 13 residues. CDR3 loop: CASSGQDQETQYF. In nucleotides, the CDR3 is TGTGCCAGCAGTGGACAGGATCAAGAGACCCAGTACTTC.